The 16 T cell receptor beta chains given below trace back to one sample, sequenced in a study of T cells in Graves' hyperthyroidism and ophthalmopathy. RNA transcripts were the template for amplifying TCR beta CDR3 regions. TCR CDR3 underwent first-round RT-PCR with the HTBI primer set. One entry per CDR3 protein results from TCRdb running MiXCR on the multiplex PCR reads. The table shows some 360,000 distinct CDR3 sequences, with roughly 18% occurring only once. Sequencing was carried out using blood. The origin of the receptors is a woman aged 40-49 years with Graves' ophthalmopathy.

In this sample, this clonotype turned up many times. V and J are TRBV6-5 and TRBJ1-1; D call uncertain. The V and J ends lost 6 bases and 4 bases respectively, with 18 bases between them. Germline loops: CDR1 MNHEY, CDR2 SVGAGI. This CDR3 has 15 residues. This CDR3 reads CASRSGGRAGTEAFF. CDR3 in DNA: TGTGCCAGCAGAAGTGGAGGTAGGGCGGGCACTGAAGCTTTCTTT.

The sample holds many counts of this clonotype. V gene TRBV10-1 combines with J gene TRBJ2-7; perhaps D is TRBD1 or TRBD2 (5 bases each). This CDR3 contains 13 residues. The germline CDR1 and CDR2 sequences are WNHNN and SYGVQD (reference sequence). V lost 4 bases to trimming and J lost 7 bases, with 14 bases between them. The CDR3 DNA reads TGCGCCAGCAGTGGAGGGGAAGCTAGGGAGCAGTACTTC. It is translated as CASSGGEAREQYF.

This clonotype was found many times. The J gene is TRBJ2-7, the V gene TRBV20-1; TRBD2 aligns across 11 bases. Germline loops: CDR1 DFQATT, CDR2 SNEGSKA (reference sequence). The V segment lost 4 bases and the J segment 5 bases; nucleotides outside the gene matches: 7. The CDR3 consists of 14 residues. In nucleotides, the CDR3 is TGCAGTGCTACCTTAGCGGGAGGGCCCCACGAGCAGTACTTC. This encodes CSATLAGGPHEQYF.

This clonotype was observed many times. An end of the junction differs from the germline gene, which may be a read error. The chain combines TRBV11-2 with TRBJ1-1, with no clear D. CDR3 length: 11 amino acids. CDR1 is SGHAT and CDR2 is FQNNGV in the germline V gene. The CDR3: CATADITEAFF. The CDR3 DNA follows: TGTGCCACCGCCGATATCACTGAGGCTTTCTTT.

This clonotype has a handful of counts. A much bigger clone sits one base away, suggesting this may be a read error. The V and J genes are TRBV7-2 and TRBJ1-3; D unclear. The CDR3 consists of 15 residues. CDR1 and CDR2 (germline): SGHTA, FQGNSA. CDR3 nucleotides: TGTGTCAGCAGCTCCACGACGTATCGAGAAAACACCATATATTTT. Translating gives CVSSSTTYRENTIYF. The whole variable domain, remainder taken from reference TRBV7-2 and TRBJ1-3, is GAGVSQSPSNKVTEKGKDVELRCDPISGHTALYWYRQSLGQGLEFLIYFQGNSAPDKSGLPSDRFSAERTGGSVSTLTIQRTQQEDSAVYLCVSSSTTYRENTIYFGEGSWLTVV.

At least ten counts were recorded for this clonotype. This chain uses TRBV4-3 with TRBJ1-2; 9 positions agree with TRBD1. Losses at the gene ends were 4 bases for V and 4 bases for J; bases not matched to a gene: 7. The germline gives CDR1 LGHNA, CDR2 YSLEER. This CDR3 is 15 amino acids long. The CDR3, as DNA: TGCGCCAGCAGCCCTCACAGGGGGCCTGTCTATGGCTACACCTTC. Translated: CASSPHRGPVYGYTF.

A remark on this clonotype: A much bigger clone sits one base away, suggesting this may be a read error. The chain carries TRBV29-1 and TRBJ2-2; D possibly matches TRBD1 or TRBD2 (5 bases each). CDR1 and CDR2 from the germline V gene are SQVTM and ANQGSEA. CDR3 length equals 15 residues. The CDR3, as DNA: TGCATCGTTGAAGTTGCCCGGGGCAGCACCGGGGAGCTGTTTTTT. Protein product: CIVEVARGSTGELFF.

This clonotype showed up many times. The CDR3 DNA follows: TGTGCCAGCAGTGAAGGGAACATCTATGGCTACACCTTC. Amino acids: CASSEGNIYGYTF. This chain connects TRBV25-1 to TRBJ1-2; no firm D call. Trimming took off 2 bases at V and 4 bases at J, with 8 bases between the two ends. CDR1 is MGHDK, CDR2 SYGVNS, per germline. CDR3 length: 13 amino acids.

This clonotype has ten or more counts. The chain links TRBV7-3 to TRBJ2-7; TRBD2 matches 8 bases. In germline, CDR1 is SGHTA, CDR2 FQGTGA. The CDR3 contains 20 residues. Losses at the gene ends were 1 base for V and 1 base for J; bases not matched to a gene: 18. CDR3 sequence reads: CASSLRMQGLSGSSSYEQYF. In nucleotides, the CDR3 is TGTGCCAGCAGCTTAAGGATGCAGGGGTTGAGCGGGAGTAGTTCCTACGAGCAGTACTTC. Looking up the rest from reference TRBV7-3 and TRBJ2-7 gives the full variable domain: GAGVSQTPSNKVTEKGKYVELRCDPISGHTALYWYRQSLGQGPEFLIYFQGTGAADDSGLPNDRFFAVRPEGSVSTLKIQRTERGDSAVYLCASSLRMQGLSGSSSYEQYFGPGTRLTVT.

There are many counts of this clonotype. The V and J genes are TRBV7-9 and TRBJ1-1, with no clear D. With 1 base removed from V and 0 bases from J, the gap between germline ends came to 9 bases. The CDR3 totals 15 residues. From germline, CDR1 is SEHNR and CDR2 FQNEAQ (reference sequence). The CDR3 reads CASSLGSSMNTEAFF. CDR3 in DNA: TGTGCCAGCAGCTTAGGTTCCTCTATGAACACTGAAGCTTTCTTT.

This clonotype showed up many times. The chain combines TRBV4-1 with TRBJ1-5, with D possibly matching TRBD1 (5 bases). In germline, CDR1 is MGHRA, CDR2 YSYEKL. The CDR3 sequence is 15 residues long. The ends were cut back, 0 bases at V and 7 bases at J, with 13 bases in the middle. As DNA, the CDR3 is TGCGCCAGCAGCCAAGAAGGCCAGGGATCCCAGCCCCAGCATTTT. As protein: CASSQEGQGSQPQHF.

J is TRBJ2-5 and V is TRBV27, with TRBD1 matching 9 bases. This CDR3 region has 17 residues. Germline-derived CDR1 and CDR2 are MNHEY and SMNVEV (reference sequence). V lost 5 bases and J lost 4; bases outside the gene matches: 14. The CDR3 nucleotides are TGTGCCAGCAGTCCCTACCGCGGACAGGGGCGGGGAGAGACCCAGTACTTC. This translates into CASSPYRGQGRGETQYF.

This chain joins TRBV15 and TRBJ2-6; 10 bases line up with TRBD1. Germline V CDR1 and CDR2: LNHNV, YYDKDF (reference sequence). With 5 bases clipped from V and 4 bases from J, the junction kept 5 bases outside the gene matches. This CDR3 has 16 amino acids. The CDR3 loop reads CATSAPGQGGANVLTF. The DNA for the CDR3 is TGTGCCACCAGCGCTCCGGGACAGGGGGGGGCCAACGTCCTGACTTTC.

This clonotype came up many times. V gene TRBV12-3 or TRBV12-4 combines with J gene TRBJ2-7, with D hard to call. The CDR3 is made up of 16 amino acids. V lost 2 bases, J lost 4 bases, and 18 bases lay in between. CDR3 sequence reads: CASSLRGTPPVYEQYF. The DNA for the CDR3 is TGTGCCAGCAGTTTACGAGGCACACCACCCGTTTACGAGCAGTACTTC.

The J gene is TRBJ2-4, the V gene TRBV4-1; TRBD2 might be the D (5 bases). V dropped 4 bases and J dropped 7 bases, with 14 bases sitting between them. The CDR3 has 14 residues. In germline, CDR1 is MGHRA, CDR2 YSYEKL. In DNA, the CDR3 is TGCGCCAGCAGCCTAGCGTGGGATGAGAACATTCAGTACTTC. Amino acids: CASSLAWDENIQYF.

This clonotype was counted ten times or more. The V gene is TRBV29-1, the J gene TRBJ1-2, with unresolved D. CDR3 length: 13 residues. The V gene's germline CDR1 is SQVTM and CDR2 ANQGSEA. The V end was cut by 3 bases, the J end by 0 bases, with 8 bases between. CDR3 in amino acids: CSVDTATNYGYTF. Written as DNA, the CDR3 is TGCAGCGTTGACACCGCCACTAACTATGGCTACACCTTC.